The entry below gives a single T cell receptor (beta chain) sequence along with its context. Plating of around 200,000 CFSE-labeled responder cells was done together with around 200,000 irradiated, violet-dye-labeled stimulator cells. This sample was taken from a study of graft-versus-host responses after intestinal transplantation. Whole-study results and caveats: Recipient bone marrow held GvH clones, some seen earlier in ileum or blood.

Produced via immunoSEQ multiplex PCR; TCRdb's table is partial and in-frame only. The sample lists 12,000 or so clones, about a third seen once, with about 3.2% in the top ten. Germline V gives CDR1 LNHDA, CDR2 SQIVND (reference sequence). CDR3 length equals 13 residues. Trimming took off 5 bases at V and 1 base at J, with 8 bases between the two ends. Sequenced material: alloreactive CD8+ T cells from a mixed lymphocyte reaction culture, taken before intestinal transplant. Specified subset: CFSE-low proliferating T cells sorted from approximately six-day pre-transplant mixed lymphocyte reaction (GvH or HvG direction). The sequence was collected from a human patient who received an intestinal transplant. The V gene is TRBV19, the J gene TRBJ1-1, with TRBD1 as a possible D gene (5 bases). The CDR3 DNA follows: TGTGCCAGTAGTGCGGGACGGAACACTGAAGCTTTCTTT. It yields the protein CASSAGRNTEAFF.